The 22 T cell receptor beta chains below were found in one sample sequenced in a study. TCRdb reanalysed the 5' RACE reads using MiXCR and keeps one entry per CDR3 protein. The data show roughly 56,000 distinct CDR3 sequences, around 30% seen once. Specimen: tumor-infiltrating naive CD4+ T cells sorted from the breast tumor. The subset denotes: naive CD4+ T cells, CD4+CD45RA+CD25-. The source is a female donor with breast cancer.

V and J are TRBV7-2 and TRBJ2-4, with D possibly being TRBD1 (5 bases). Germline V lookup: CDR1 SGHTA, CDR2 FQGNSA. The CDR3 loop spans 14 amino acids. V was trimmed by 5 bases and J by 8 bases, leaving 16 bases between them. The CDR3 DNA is TGTGCCAGCAGCCCCACAGGAATCCTAGACATTCAGTACTTC. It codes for CASSPTGILDIQYF.

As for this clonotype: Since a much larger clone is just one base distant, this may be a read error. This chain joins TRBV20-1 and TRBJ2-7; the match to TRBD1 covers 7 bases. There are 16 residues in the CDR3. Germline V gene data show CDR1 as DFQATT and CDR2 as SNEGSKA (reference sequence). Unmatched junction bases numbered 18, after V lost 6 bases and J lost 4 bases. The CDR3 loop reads CSANGHQEQGKYEQYF. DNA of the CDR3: TGCAGTGCCAACGGGCATCAGGAACAGGGGAAGTACGAGCAGTACTTC.

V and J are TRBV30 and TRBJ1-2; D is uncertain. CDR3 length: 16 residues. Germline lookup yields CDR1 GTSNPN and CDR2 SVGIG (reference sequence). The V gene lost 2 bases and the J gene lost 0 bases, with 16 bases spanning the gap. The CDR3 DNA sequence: TGTGCCTGGAGTTATTACCGACGGATAGCTAACTATGGCTACACCTTC. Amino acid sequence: CAWSYYRRIANYGYTF. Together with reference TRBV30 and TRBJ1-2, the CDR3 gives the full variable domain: SQTIHQWPATLVQPVGSPLSLECTVEGTSNPNLYWYRQAAGRGLQLLFYSVGIGQISSEVPQNLSASRPQDRQFILSSKKLLLSDSGFYLCAWSYYRRIANYGYTFGSGTRLTVV.

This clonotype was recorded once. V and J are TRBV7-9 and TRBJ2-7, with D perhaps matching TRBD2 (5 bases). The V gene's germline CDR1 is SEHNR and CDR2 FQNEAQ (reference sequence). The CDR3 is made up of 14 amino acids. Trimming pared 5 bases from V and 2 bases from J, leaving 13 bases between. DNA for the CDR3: TGTGCCAGCAGCCCCAGAAGCGGCCCCTACGAGCAGTACTTC. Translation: CASSPRSGPYEQYF.

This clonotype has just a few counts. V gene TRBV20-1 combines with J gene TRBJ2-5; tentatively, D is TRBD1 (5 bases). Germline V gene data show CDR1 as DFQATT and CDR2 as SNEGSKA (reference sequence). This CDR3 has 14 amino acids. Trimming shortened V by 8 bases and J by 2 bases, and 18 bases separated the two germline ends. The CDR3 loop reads CSSPGQSLQETQYF. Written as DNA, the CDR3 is TGCAGTTCGCCAGGGCAATCCCTACAAGAGACCCAGTACTTC.

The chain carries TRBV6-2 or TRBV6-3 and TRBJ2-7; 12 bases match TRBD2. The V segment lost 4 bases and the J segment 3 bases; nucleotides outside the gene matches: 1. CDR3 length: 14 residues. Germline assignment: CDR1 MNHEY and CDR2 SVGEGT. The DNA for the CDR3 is TGTGCCAGCAGTTGGACTAGCGGGAACTACGAGCAGTACTTC. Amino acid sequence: CASSWTSGNYEQYF.

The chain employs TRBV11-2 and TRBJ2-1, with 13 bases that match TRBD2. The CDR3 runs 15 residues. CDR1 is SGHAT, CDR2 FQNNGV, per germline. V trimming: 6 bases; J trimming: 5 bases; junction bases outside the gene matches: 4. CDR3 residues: CASRLAGGPDNEQFF. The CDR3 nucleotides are TGTGCCAGCAGACTAGCGGGAGGGCCGGACAATGAGCAGTTCTTC.

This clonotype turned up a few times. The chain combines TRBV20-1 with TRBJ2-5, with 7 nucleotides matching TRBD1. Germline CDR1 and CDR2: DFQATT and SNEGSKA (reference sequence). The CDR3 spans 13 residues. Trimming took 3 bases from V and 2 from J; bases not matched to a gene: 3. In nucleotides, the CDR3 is TGCAGTGCTAGTAGGGGGCTACAAGAGACCCAGTACTTC. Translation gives CSASRGLQETQYF.

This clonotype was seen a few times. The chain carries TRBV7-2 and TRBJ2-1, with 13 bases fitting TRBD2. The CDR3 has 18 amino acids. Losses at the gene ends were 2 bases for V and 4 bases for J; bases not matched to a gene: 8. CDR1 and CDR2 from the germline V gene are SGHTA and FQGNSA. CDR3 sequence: CASSLQGLAGAGYNEQFF. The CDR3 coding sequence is TGTGCCAGCAGCTTACAAGGACTAGCGGGAGCGGGGTACAATGAGCAGTTCTTC. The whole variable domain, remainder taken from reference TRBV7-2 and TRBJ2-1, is GAGVSQSPSNKVTEKGKDVELRCDPISGHTALYWYRQSLGQGLEFLIYFQGNSAPDKSGLPSDRFSAERTGGSVSTLTIQRTQQEDSAVYLCASSLQGLAGAGYNEQFFGPGTRLTVL.

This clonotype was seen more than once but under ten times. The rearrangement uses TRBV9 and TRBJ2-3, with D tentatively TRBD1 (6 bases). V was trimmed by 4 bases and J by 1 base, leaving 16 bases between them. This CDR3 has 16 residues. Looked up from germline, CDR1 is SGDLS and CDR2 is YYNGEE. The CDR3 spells CASSRGGFKGTDTQYF. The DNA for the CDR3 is TGTGCCAGCAGCCGAGGGGGTTTCAAGGGCACAGATACGCAGTATTTT.

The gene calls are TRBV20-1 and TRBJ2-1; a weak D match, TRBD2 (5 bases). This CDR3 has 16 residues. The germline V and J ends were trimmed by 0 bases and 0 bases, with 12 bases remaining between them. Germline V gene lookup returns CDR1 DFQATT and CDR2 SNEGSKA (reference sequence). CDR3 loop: CSARDNSGGSYNEQFF. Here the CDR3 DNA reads TGCAGTGCTAGAGACAACAGCGGAGGCTCCTACAATGAGCAGTTCTTC.

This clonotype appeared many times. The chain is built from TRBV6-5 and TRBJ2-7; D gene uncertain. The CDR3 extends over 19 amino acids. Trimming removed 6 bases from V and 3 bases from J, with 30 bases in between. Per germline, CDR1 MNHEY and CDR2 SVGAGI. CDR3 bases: TGTGCCAGCAGGGCCAAAGGAGAGAAGAGCATTCAAAGCAACTACGAGCAGTACTTC. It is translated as CASRAKGEKSIQSNYEQYF.

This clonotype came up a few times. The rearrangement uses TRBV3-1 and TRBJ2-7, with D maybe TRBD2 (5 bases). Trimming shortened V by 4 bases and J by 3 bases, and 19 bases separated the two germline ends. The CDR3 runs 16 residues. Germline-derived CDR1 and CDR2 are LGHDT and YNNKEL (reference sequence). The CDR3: CASSPGRKRTYYEQYF. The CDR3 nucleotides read TGTGCCAGCAGCCCCGGCCGGAAGCGGACCTACTACGAGCAGTACTTC.

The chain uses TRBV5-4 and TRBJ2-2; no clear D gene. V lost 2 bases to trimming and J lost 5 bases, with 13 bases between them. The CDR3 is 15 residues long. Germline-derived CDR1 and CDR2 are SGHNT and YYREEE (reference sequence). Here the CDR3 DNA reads TGTGCCAGCAGCTTCGACGGACCGAGTACCGGGGAGCTGTTTTTT. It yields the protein CASSFDGPSTGELFF.

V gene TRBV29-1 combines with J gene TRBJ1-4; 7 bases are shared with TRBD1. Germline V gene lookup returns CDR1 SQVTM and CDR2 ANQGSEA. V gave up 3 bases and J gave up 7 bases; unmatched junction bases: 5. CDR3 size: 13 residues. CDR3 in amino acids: CSVERGRGEKLFF. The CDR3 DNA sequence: TGCAGCGTTGAGAGGGGGCGAGGTGAAAAACTGTTTTTT. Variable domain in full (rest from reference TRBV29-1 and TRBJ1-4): SAVISQKPSRDICQRGTSLTIQCQVDSQVTMMFWYRQQPGQSLTLIATANQGSEATYESGFVIDKFPISRPNLTFSTLTVSNMSPEDSSIYLCSVERGRGEKLFFGSGTQLSVL.

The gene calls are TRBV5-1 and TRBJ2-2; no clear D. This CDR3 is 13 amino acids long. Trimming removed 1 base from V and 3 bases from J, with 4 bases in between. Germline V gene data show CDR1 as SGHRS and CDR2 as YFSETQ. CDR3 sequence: CASSLTDTGELFF. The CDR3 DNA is TGCGCCAGCAGCTTGACGGACACCGGGGAGCTGTTTTTT.

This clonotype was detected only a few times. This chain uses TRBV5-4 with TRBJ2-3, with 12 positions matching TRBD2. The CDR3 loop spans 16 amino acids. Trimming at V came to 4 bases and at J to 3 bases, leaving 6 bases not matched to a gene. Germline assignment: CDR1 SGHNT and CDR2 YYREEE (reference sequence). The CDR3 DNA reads TGTGCCAGCAGCCCGGGGACTAGCGGGCGGACAGATACGCAGTATTTT. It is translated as CASSPGTSGRTDTQYF.

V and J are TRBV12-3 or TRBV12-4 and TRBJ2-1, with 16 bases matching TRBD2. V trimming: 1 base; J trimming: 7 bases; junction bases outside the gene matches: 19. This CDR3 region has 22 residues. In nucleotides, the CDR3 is TGTGCCAGCAGTTTAGGATTGGGACGCCCGGGACTAGCGGGAGGGCCGCATAATGAGCAGTTCTTC. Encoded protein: CASSLGLGRPGLAGGPHNEQFF.

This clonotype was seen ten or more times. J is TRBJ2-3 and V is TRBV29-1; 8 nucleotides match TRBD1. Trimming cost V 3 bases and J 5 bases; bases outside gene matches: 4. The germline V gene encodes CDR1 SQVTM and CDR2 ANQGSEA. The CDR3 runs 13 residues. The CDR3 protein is CSVEGQEKDTQYF. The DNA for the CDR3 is TGCAGCGTTGAGGGACAGGAGAAAGATACGCAGTATTTT.

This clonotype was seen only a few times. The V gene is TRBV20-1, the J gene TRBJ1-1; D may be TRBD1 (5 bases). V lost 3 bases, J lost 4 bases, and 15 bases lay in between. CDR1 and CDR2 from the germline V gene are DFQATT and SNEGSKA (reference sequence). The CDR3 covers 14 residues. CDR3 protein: CSARGRRGSTEAFF. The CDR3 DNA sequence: TGCAGTGCTAGGGGCAGGAGGGGATCCACTGAAGCTTTCTTT.

The CDR3, as DNA: TGTGCCAGCAGCTTAGCCGGACTAGCGGTCTACGAGCAGTACTTC. Translating it yields CASSLAGLAVYEQYF. The chain links TRBV7-2 to TRBJ2-7; TRBD2 matches at 10 bases. The CDR3 extends over 15 amino acids. Germline V gives CDR1 SGHTA, CDR2 FQGNSA. V lost 0 bases and J lost 3; bases outside the gene matches: 2.

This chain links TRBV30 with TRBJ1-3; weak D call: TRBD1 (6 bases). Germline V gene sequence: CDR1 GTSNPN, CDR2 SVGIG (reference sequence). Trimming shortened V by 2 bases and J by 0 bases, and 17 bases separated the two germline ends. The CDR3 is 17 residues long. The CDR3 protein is CAWSLGAGAFSGNTIYF. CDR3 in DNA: TGTGCCTGGAGTCTGGGGGCAGGGGCTTTCTCTGGAAACACCATATATTTT.